This T cell receptor beta chain comes out of a study of blood T cell repertoires in COVID-19. Turning to the study itself: COVID-19 samples, acute and convalescent, were from the United States, Italy and Spain. From T cells, B-cell-depleted T cells, or PBMCs came the material, which was cDNA or gDNA.

Germline V gene data show CDR1 as LNHDA and CDR2 as SQIVND (reference sequence). Losses at the gene ends were 5 bases for V and 0 bases for J; bases not matched to a gene: 5. This CDR3 contains 16 residues. Original methodology: Nucleated cell number was recorded as an estimate derived from reference gene primer amplification. Here immunoSEQ multiplex PCR was the method, and the copy in TCRdb shows in-frame clones only, minus some. The DNA was the basis for D and trimming; V, J and clone size are from that table. The repertoire holds 180,000 or so clones, approximately 83% seen once, with 11% in the top ten.

The chain joins TRBV19 to TRBJ1-5, with 9 bases matching TRBD1. The sequence was collected from a human donor with active or convalescent COVID-19. The donor label of this sample is uncertain. Sequences were obtained from peripheral blood. DNA of the CDR3: TGTGCCAGTAGTTTTTCGGGACAGGGTAGCAATCAGCCCCAGCATTTT. Amino acid sequence: CASSFSGQGSNQPQHF.